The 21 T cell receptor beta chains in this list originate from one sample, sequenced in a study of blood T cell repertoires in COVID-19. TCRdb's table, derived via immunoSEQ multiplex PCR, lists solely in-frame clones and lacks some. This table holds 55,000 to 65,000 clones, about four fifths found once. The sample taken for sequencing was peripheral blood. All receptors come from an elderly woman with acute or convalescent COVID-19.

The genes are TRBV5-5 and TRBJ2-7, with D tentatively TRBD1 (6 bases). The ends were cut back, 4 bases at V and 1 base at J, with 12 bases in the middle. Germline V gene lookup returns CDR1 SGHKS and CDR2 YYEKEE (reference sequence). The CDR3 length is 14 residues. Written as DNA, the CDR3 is TGTGCCAGCAGCCCAGGGGTGGAGTCCTACGAGCAGTACTTC. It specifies CASSPGVESYEQYF. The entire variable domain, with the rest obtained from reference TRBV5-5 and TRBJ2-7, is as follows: DAGVTQSPTHLIKTRGQQVTLRCSPISGHKSVSWYQQVLGQGPQFIFQYYEKEERGRGNFPDRFSARQFPNYSSELNVNALLLGDSALYLCASSPGVESYEQYFGPGTRLTVT.

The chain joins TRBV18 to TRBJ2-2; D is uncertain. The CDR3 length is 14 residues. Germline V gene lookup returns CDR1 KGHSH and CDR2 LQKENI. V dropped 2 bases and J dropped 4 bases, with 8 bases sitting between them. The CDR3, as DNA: TGTGCCAGCTCACCAGGGCCTGCCACCGGGGAGCTGTTTTTT. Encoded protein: CASSPGPATGELFF.

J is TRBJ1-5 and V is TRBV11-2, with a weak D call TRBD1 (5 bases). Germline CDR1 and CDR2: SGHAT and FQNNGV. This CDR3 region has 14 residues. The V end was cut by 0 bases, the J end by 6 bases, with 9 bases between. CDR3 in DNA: TGTGCCAGCAGCTTAGATATGGGGGGTCAGCCCCAGCATTTT. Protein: CASSLDMGGQPQHF.

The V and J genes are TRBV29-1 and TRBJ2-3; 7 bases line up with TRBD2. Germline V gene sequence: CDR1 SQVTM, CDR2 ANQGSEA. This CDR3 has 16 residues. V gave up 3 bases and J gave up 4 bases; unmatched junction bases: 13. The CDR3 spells CSVESVGGPGPDTQYF. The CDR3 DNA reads TGCAGCGTTGAGTCCGTGGGAGGGCCTGGTCCAGATACGCAGTATTTT.

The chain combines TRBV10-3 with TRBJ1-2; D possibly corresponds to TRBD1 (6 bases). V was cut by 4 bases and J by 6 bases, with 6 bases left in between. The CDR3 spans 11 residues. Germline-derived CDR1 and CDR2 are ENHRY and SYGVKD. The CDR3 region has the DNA TGTGCCATCAGTGGACAGGATGGCTACACCTTC. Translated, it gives CAISGQDGYTF.

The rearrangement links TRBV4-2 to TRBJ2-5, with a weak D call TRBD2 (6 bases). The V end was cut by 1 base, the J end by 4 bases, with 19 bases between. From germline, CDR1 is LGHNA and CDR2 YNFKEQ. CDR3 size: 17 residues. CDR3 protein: CASSQVGSAGRGETQYF. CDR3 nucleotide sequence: TGTGCCAGCAGCCAAGTCGGATCGGCGGGAAGGGGAGAGACCCAGTACTTC.

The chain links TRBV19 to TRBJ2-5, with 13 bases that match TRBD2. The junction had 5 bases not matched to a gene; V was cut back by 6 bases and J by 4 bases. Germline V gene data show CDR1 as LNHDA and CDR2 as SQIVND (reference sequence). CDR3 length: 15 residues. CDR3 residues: CASRRLAGGLETQYF. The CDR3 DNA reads TGTGCCAGTAGGAGACTAGCGGGGGGCTTAGAGACCCAGTACTTC.

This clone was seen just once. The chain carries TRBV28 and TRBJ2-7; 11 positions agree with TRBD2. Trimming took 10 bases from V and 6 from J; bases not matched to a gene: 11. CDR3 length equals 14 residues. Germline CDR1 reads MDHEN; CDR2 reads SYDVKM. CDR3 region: CATSSSGRTSEQYF. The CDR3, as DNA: TGTGCCACCAGCTCTAGCGGGAGGACCTCCGAGCAGTACTTC.

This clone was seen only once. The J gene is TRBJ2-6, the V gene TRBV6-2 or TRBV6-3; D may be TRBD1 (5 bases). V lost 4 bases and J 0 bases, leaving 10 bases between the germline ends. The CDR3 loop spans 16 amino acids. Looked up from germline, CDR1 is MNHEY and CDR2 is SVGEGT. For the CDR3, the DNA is TGTGCCAGCAGTTCCCGACAGTTCTCTGGGGCCAACGTCCTGACTTTC. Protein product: CASSSRQFSGANVLTF.

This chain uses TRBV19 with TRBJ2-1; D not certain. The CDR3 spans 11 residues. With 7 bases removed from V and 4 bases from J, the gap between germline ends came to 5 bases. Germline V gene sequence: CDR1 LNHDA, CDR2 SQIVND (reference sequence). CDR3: CASNKYNEQFF. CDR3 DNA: TGTGCCAGTAACAAGTACAATGAGCAGTTCTTC.

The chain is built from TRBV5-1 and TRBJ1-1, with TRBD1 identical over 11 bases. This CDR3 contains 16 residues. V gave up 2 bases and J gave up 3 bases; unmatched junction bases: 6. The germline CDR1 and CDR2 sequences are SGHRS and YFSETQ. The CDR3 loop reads CASSFPDRGQDTEAFF. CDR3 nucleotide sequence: TGCGCCAGCAGCTTCCCGGACAGGGGGCAAGACACTGAAGCTTTCTTT.

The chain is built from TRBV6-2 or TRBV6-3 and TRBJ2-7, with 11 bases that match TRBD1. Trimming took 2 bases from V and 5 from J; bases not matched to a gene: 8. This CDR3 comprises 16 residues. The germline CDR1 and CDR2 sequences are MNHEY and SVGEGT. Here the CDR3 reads CASSYLLGTGGNEQYF. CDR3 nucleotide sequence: TGTGCCAGCAGTTACCTCCTTGGGACAGGGGGAAACGAGCAGTACTTC.

The CDR3 region is CASSYGGHATNEKLFF. The CDR3 DNA sequence: TGTGCCAGCAGTTACGGGGGCCACGCAACTAATGAAAAACTGTTTTTT. This chain connects TRBV6-6 to TRBJ1-4; D may be TRBD1 (6 bases). V was clipped by 2 bases and J by 0 bases, with 10 bases between them. The length of the CDR3 is 16 residues. Germline-derived CDR1 and CDR2 are MNHNY and SVGAGI (reference sequence).

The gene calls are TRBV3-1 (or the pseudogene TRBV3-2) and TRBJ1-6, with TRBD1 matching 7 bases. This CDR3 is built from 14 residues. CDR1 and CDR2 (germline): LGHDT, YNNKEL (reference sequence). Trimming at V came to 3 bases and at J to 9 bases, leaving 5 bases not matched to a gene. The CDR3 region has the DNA TGTGCCAGCAGCCAGGACCAGGGGGGTTCACCCCTCCACTTT. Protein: CASSQDQGGSPLHF.

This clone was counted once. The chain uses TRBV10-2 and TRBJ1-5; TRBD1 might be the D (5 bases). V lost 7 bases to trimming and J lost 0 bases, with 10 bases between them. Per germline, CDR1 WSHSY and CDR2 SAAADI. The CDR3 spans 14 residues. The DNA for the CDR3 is TGCGCCAGCAATGACAGAAATAGCAATCAGCCCCAGCATTTT. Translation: CASNDRNSNQPQHF.

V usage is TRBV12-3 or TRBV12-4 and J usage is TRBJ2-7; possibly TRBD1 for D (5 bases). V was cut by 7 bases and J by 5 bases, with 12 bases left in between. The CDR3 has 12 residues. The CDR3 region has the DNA TGTGCCAGCAAAAGGGGTGGGGACGAGCAGTACTTC. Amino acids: CASKRGGDEQYF.

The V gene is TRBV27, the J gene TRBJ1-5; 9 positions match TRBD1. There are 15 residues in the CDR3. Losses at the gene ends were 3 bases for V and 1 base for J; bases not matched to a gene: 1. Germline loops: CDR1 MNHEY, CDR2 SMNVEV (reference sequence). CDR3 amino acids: CASSLDRGSNQPQHF. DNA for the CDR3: TGTGCCAGCAGTTTGGACAGGGGAAGCAATCAGCCCCAGCATTTT.

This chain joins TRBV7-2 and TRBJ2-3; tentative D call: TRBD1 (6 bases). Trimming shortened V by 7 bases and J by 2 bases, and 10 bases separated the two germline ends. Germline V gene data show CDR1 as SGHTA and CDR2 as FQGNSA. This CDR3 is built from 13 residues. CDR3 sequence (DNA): TGTGCCAGCACCGGACAGATCACAGATACGCAGTATTTT. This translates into CASTGQITDTQYF.

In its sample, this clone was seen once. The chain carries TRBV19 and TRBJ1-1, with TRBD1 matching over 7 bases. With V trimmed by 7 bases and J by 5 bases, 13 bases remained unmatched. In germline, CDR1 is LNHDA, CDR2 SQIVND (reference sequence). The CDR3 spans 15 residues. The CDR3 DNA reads TGTGCCAGTACCATCCCACAGGGGCCAGGTACTGAAGCTTTCTTT. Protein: CASTIPQGPGTEAFF.

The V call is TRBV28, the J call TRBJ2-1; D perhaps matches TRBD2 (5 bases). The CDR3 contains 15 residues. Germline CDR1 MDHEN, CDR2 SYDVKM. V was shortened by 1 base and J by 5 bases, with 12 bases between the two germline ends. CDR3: CASSLYSEGNNEQFF. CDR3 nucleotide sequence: TGTGCCAGCAGTTTATATTCCGAGGGAAACAATGAGCAGTTCTTC. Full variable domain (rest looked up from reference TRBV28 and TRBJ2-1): DVKVTQSSRYLVKRTGEKVFLECVQDMDHENMFWYRQDPGLGLRLIYFSYDVKMKEKGDIPEGYSVSREKKERFSLILESASTNQTSMYLCASSLYSEGNNEQFFGPGTRLTVL.

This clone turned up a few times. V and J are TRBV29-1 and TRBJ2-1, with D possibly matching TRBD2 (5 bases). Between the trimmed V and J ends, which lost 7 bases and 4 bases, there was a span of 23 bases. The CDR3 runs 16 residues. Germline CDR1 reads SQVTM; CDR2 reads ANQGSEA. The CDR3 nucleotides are TGCAGCGCGTATGGAATACGGGATAATCGGTACAATGAGCAGTTCTTC. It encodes CSAYGIRDNRYNEQFF.